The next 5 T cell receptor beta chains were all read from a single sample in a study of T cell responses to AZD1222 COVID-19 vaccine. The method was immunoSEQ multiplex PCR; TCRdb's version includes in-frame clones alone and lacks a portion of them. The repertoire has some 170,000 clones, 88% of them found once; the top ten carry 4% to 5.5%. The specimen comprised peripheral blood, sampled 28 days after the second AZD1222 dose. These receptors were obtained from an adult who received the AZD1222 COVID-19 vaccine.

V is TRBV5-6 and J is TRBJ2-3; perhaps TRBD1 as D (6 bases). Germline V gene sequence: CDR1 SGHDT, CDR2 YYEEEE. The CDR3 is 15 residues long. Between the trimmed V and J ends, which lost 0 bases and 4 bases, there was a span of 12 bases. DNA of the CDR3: TGTGCCAGCAGCTTGGTGTCTCAGGGGTCAGATACGCAGTATTTT. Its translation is CASSLVSQGSDTQYF. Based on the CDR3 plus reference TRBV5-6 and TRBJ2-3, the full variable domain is DAGVTQSPTHLIKTRGQQVTLRCSPKSGHDTVSWYQQALGQGPQFIFQYYEEEERQRGNFPDRFSGHQFPNYSSELNVNALLLGDSALYLCASSLVSQGSDTQYFGPGTRLTVL.

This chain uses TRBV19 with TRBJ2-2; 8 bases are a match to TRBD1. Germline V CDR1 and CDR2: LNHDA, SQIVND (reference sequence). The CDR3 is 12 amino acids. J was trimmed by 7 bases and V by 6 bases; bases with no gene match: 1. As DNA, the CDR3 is TGTGCCAGTAGCGACAGGGGCGGGGAGCTGTTTTTT. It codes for CASSDRGGELFF.

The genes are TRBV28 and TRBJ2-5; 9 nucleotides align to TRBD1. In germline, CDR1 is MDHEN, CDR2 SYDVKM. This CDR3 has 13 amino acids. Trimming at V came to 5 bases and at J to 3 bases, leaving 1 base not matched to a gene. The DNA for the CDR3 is TGTGCCAGCAGTACAGGGGGCAAAGAGACCCAGTACTTC. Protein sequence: CASSTGGKETQYF.

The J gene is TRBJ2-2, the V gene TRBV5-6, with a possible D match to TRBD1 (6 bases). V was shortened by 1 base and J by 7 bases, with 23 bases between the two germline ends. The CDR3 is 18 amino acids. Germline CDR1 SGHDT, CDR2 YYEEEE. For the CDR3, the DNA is TGTGCCAGCAGCTTGAGTGCATCGGTCCCAGGGGAAGGCGGGGAGCTGTTTTTT. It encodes CASSLSASVPGEGGELFF. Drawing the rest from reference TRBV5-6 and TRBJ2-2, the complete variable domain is DAGVTQSPTHLIKTRGQQVTLRCSPKSGHDTVSWYQQALGQGPQFIFQYYEEEERQRGNFPDRFSGHQFPNYSSELNVNALLLGDSALYLCASSLSASVPGEGGELFFGEGSRLTVL.

This chain's CDR3 is CASSLYGPNTGELFF. In DNA form, the CDR3 reads TGCGCCAGCAGCTTATATGGGCCGAACACCGGGGAGCTGTTTTTT. The chain has TRBV5-1 and TRBJ2-2; D call uncertain. CDR1 SGHRS and CDR2 YFSETQ come from the germline V gene. Trimming pared 2 bases from V and 0 bases from J, leaving 8 bases between. The CDR3 contains 15 residues. Using reference TRBV5-1 and TRBJ2-2 for the parts outside the CDR3, the full variable domain is KAGVTQTPRYLIKTRGQQVTLSCSPISGHRSVSWYQQTPGQGLQFLFEYFSETQRNKGNFPGRFSGRQFSNSRSEMNVSTLELGDSALYLCASSLYGPNTGELFFGEGSRLTVL.